This record looks at one T cell receptor (beta chain) sequence and its context. Its specificity is not known. The ends were cut back, 2 bases at V and 2 bases at J, with 7 bases in the middle. The CDR3 spans 13 residues. In germline, CDR1 is SGHNT, CDR2 YENEEA. This sample is drawn from a study of cytomegalovirus exposure and HLA in healthy donors. Study-wide points: Reports state that TCR beta sequences accurately predicted most subjects' HLA-A and HLA-B alleles.

PCR primers comprised 60 Vbeta and 13 Jbeta primers. Method: immunoSEQ multiplex PCR; TCRdb's copy keeps in-frame clones and lacks some. The sample lists 75,000 to 95,000 clones, approximately 84% occurring once. V is TRBV11-3 and J is TRBJ2-7; no definite D call. This TCR derives from a man younger than 35 in good health and CMV-seronegative. Sequences were obtained from PBMCs. As DNA, the CDR3 is TGTGCCAGCAGCTTACTTCCGGCCTACGAGCAGTACTTC. Amino acids: CASSLLPAYEQYF.